Each of the 6 T cell receptor beta chains below was sequenced from the same sample in a study of T cell repertoires in cytomegalovirus infection. TCRdb re-called the reads with MiXCR, one entry per CDR3 protein. The table has 100,000 to 150,000 distinct CDR3 sequences, 8% to 9% seen once. The sequencing sample was made of PBMCs. All receptors derive from a human donor in good health (CMV status not recorded). Some clones in this sample may be carry-over from other donors' samples.

In this sample, this clonotype turned up many times. The junction departs from germline at one end; a sequencing error may be responsible. V gene TRBV12-3 or TRBV12-4 combines with J gene TRBJ2-7; 7 bases fit TRBD1. The CDR3 loop spans 12 amino acids. CDR3 DNA sequence: TGTGCCAGCAGTTTGGGACAGACCTCACCCTTATTC. Translation gives CASSLGQTSPLF.

This clonotype showed up many times. The chain carries TRBV29-1 and TRBJ2-1; D perhaps matches TRBD1 (6 bases). The CDR3 length is 14 residues. V was clipped by 1 base and J by 9 bases, with 16 bases between them. Per germline, CDR1 SQVTM and CDR2 ANQGSEA. As DNA, the CDR3 is TGCAGCGTTGAAGCAGGGGAGTATACTGGTGAGCAGTTCTTC. Translating it yields CSVEAGEYTGEQFF.

Comment on this clonotype: As the CDR3 is not closed by the conserved phenylalanine or tryptophan, this likely results from a read error. The DNA is left out, because the CDR3 cannot be placed on it with certainty; the CDR3 is given as TCRdb lists it. The chain carries TRBV7-2 and TRBJ2-7; the table's D call, TRBD2, was not checked against the DNA. The CDR3 comprises 14 residues, both ends counted. Germline CDR1 is SGHTA and CDR2 is FQGNSA. The CDR3 spells CASSPRRTHGEQNC.

There are many counts of this clonotype. The CDR3 spells CASSEQGSYNEQFF. The CDR3 nucleotides are TGTGCCAGCAGTGAGCAGGGTTCCTACAATGAGCAGTTCTTC. This chain joins TRBV2 and TRBJ2-1, with a weak D call TRBD1 (5 bases). Germline V gene sequence: CDR1 SNHLY, CDR2 FYNNEI. This CDR3 contains 14 residues. V was clipped by 3 bases and J by 1 base, with 7 bases between them. The full variable domain, completed using reference TRBV2 and TRBJ2-1, is EPEVTQTPSHQVTQMGQEVILRCVPISNHLYFYWYRQILGQKVEFLVSFYNNEISEKSEIFDDQFSVERPDGSNFTLKIRSTKLEDSAMYFCASSEQGSYNEQFFGPGTRLTVL.

The table lists this clonotype with many counts. The V gene is TRBV28, the J gene TRBJ2-6, with D hard to call. V was pared by 7 bases and J by 0 bases, with 10 bases between. The CDR3 totals 15 residues. Germline lookup yields CDR1 MDHEN and CDR2 SYDVKM. As DNA, the CDR3 is TGTGCCAGCACTGACCCGGGCTCTGGGGCCAACGTCCTGACTTTC. It specifies CASTDPGSGANVLTF.

V gene TRBV7-9 combines with J gene TRBJ1-2; 7 bases align to TRBD1. V dropped 0 bases and J dropped 4; count of bases not matched to a gene: 5. The CDR3 runs to 15 residues. Germline CDR1 SEHNR, CDR2 FQNEAQ (reference sequence). CDR3: CASSLAQGTLYGYTF. In DNA, the CDR3 is TGTGCCAGCAGCTTAGCACAGGGGACGCTCTATGGCTACACCTTC. The entire variable domain, with the rest obtained from reference TRBV7-9 and TRBJ1-2, is as follows: DTGVSQNPRHKITKRGQNVTFRCDPISEHNRLYWYRQTLGQGPEFLTYFQNEAQLEKSRLLSDRFSAERPKGSFSTLEIQRTEQGDSAMYLCASSLAQGTLYGYTFGSGTRLTVV.